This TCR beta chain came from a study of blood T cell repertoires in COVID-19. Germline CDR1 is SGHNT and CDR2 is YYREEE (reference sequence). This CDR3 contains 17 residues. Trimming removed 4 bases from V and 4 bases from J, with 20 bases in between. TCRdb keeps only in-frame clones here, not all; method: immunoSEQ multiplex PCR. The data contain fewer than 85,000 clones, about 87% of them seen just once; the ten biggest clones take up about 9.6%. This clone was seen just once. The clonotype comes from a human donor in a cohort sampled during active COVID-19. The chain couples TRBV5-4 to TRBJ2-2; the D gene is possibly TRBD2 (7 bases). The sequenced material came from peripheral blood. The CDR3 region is CASSPHGGQRPTGELFF. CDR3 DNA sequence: TGTGCCAGCAGCCCCCACGGGGGGCAGAGGCCCACCGGGGAGCTGTTTTTT.